This T cell receptor (beta chain) was recovered during a study of T cell clusters in autoimmune cytopenias. One tube held mixed TRB-A and TRB-B primer pools for touch-down PCR. One entry per CDR3 protein, without DNA, is what TCRdb gives after re-calling the multiplex PCR reads. Here the sample table reports 11,000 or so distinct CDR3 sequences. Some 39,000 genome equivalents of blood DNA were amplified for TRB. A remark on this clonotype: Its antigen is not identified.

General observations from the study: TRB repertoire shifts in secondary cytopenia and chronic lymphocytic leukemia mostly reflected lymphoma, not autoimmunity.

Germline values: CDR1 SGHDT, CDR2 YYEEEE. The CDR3 loop spans 14 amino acids. The same specimen was also included in a second study, on T cell repertoires in aging, cancer and after chemotherapy.

The sample taken for sequencing was peripheral blood. The receptor comes from a human donor in good health. The rearrangement links TRBV5-6 to TRBJ2-7; the TCRdb D gene call, TRBD1, has no DNA to confirm it. The CDR3 is CASSLMGDPYEQYF.